This T cell receptor (beta chain) was sequenced during a study of shared clonotypes between healthy human individuals. Study conclusions and caveats: Sharing across four donors was highest in naive CD4 (around 5%) and lowest in memory CD8 (roughly 0.4%). Sharing of clonotypes among donors was expected to vary with sequencing depth.

Only in-frame clones appear in the TCRdb table, and some are missing; sequencing was by immunoSEQ multiplex PCR. The table records some 2.3 million clones, roughly 93% of them present only once. CD4+ cells yielded CD45RA+ naive and CD45RA-negative memory subsets. Concerning this clone itself: Its specificity is unknown.

This CDR3 has 17 residues. Unmatched junction bases numbered 11, after V lost 4 bases and J lost 6 bases. Germline V gene data show CDR1 as SEHNR and CDR2 as FQNEAQ (reference sequence). Sequenced sample: naive CD4+ T cells from PBMCs. The subset: CD45RA+ positively selected. The TCR comes from a man between 18 and 35 years old in good health. Some clones in this sample may be carry-over from other donors' samples. V usage is TRBV7-9 and J usage is TRBJ2-2; 10 nucleotides line up with TRBD1. CDR3 coding DNA: TGTGCCAGCAGCTCCCTTCTGACAGGGGGCGCGTCCGGGGAGCTGTTTTTT. It yields the protein CASSSLLTGGASGELFF.